The clone carrying this T cell receptor (beta chain) was recorded once. V was shortened by 4 bases and J by 3 bases, with 12 bases between the two germline ends. This CDR3 region has 14 residues. Germline V CDR1 and CDR2: SGHVS, FQNEAQ. Treatment given: some 20 received Ad26.COV2.S at low or high dose, single or two shots; 5 received placebo; per-sample allocation not given. Collection of the samples took place on day 63 after the first injection of vaccine or placebo. The study used a vaccine consisting of an Ad26 vector that expressed Wuhan-strain SARS-CoV-2 spike. Assay used: immunoSEQ multiplex PCR; TCRdb lists only in-frame clones, some missing. The sample shows around 300,000 clones, 85% to 90% of them seen only once. This specimen belongs to a study of Ad26.COV2.S vaccination and SARS-CoV-2 variants. About the study: Into the muscle, Ad26.COV2.S was dosed once or twice, 56 days apart.

The receptor was derived from a person between 18 and 60 years old who received the Ad26.COV2.S COVID-19 vaccine or a placebo. The rearrangement joins TRBV7-8 to TRBJ1-2; D may be TRBD1 (5 bases). The sample in question was peripheral blood, obtained in a trial of Ad26.COV2.S vaccine versus placebo. CDR3 protein: CASSSLQGHYGYTF. The CDR3 region has the DNA TGTGCCAGCAGCTCCCTTCAGGGCCACTATGGCTACACCTTC.